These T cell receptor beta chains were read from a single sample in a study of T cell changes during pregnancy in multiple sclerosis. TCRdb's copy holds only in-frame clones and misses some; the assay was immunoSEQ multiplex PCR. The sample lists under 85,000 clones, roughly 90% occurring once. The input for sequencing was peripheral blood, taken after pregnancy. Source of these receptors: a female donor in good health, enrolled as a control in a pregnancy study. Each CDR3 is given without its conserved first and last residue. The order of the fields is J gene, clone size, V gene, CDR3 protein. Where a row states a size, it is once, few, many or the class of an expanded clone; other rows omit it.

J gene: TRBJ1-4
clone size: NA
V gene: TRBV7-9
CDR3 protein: ASSSGQGLSEKLF

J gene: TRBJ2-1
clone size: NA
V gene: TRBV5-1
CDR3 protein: ASSASGTSGRVNEQF

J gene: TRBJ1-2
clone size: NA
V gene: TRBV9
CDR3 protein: ASRLITGGAGYT

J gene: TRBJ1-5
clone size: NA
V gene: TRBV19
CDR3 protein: ASSISSGQGPSNQPQH

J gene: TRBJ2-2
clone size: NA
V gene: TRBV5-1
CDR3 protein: ASSFRSSLNTNTGELF

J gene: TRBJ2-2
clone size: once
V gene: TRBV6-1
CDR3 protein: ASSQSNTGELF

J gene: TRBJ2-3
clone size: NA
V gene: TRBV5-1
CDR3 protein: ASSLGASLDTQY

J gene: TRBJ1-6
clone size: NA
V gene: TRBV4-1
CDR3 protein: ASSQIRHRRNSPLH

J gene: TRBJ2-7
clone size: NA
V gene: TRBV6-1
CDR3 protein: ASSATSGGSYEQY

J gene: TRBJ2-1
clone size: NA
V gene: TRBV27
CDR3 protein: ASSLWAGVSYNEQF